The clone carrying this T cell receptor (beta chain) was counted many times. Its antigen is not identified. V shed 6 bases and J 2 bases; nucleotides not matched to a gene: 8. This CDR3 is built from 15 residues. Per germline, CDR1 MNHEY and CDR2 SVGAGI. Reverse transcription used around 480 ng RNA and constant-region primers for alpha and beta. Alpha and beta chain libraries were made separately by chain-specific third strand synthesis with multiplexing indices. Each cDNA molecule was barcoded, and a single primer pair amplified each chain. TCRdb independently ran MiXCR on the 5' RACE reads; one entry per CDR3 protein. The table has 18,000 or so distinct CDR3 sequences, roughly an eighth seen once. No cell fractionation was done, so the repertoire covers all unsorted peripheral blood T cells. This sample was included in a study of HIV-infected patients and healthy controls. Study-level points and caveats: Significantly higher mean Gini indices appeared in HIV-infected repertoires, possibly reflecting oligoclonality. MAIT alpha-chain CDR3s were frequent in healthy controls, depleted in HIV+.

The sequenced material came from blood. The sequence was collected from an adult in good health. The chain employs TRBV6-5 and TRBJ2-3; TRBD2 matches at 7 bases. The CDR3 spells CASSLRAGYTDTQYF. CDR3 DNA sequence: TGTGCCAGCAGCCTTCGAGCGGGGTACACAGATACGCAGTATTTT.